Sequencing of this TCR beta chain was carried out in a study of T cell responses to AZD1222 COVID-19 vaccine. Findings of the study overall: Spike-wide coverage was observed for vaccine-associated CD4 TCRs, with dominant responses at 160-218 and 743-854. Rises in breadth and depth of Spike-specific TCRs came after two AZD1222 doses.

Between the trimmed V and J ends, which lost 4 bases and 2 bases, there was a span of 11 bases. From germline, CDR1 is SGDLS and CDR2 YYNGEE. CDR3 length: 14 residues. Remarks on this clone: Its antigen is currently unknown.

Sequenced by immunoSEQ multiplex PCR; TCRdb stores in-frame clones only, minus some. Of tens of thousands of clones detected, approximately 83% appear once; the ten largest clones hold 9.5% to 13%. The starting material was peripheral blood, obtained 28 days after the second AZD1222 dose. The TCR was taken from an adult who received the AZD1222 COVID-19 vaccine. The chain joins TRBV9 to TRBJ2-3, with D unresolved. CDR3 region: CASSSRQDTDTQYF. DNA for the CDR3: TGTGCCAGCAGCTCCCGGCAAGACACAGATACGCAGTATTTT.